The following is a T cell receptor (beta chain) sequence with its context. What it binds is unknown. The data belong to a study of identical twins. Study observations and caveats: With abundant cord blood beta clonotypes, insertions were fewer; memory repertoires showed no such pattern. Alpha sequences that were out-of-frame and twin-shared showed an excess of low generation probability. Out-of-frame TCR alpha sharing observed in monozygotic twins exceeded model estimates.

One entry per CDR3 protein results from TCRdb running MiXCR on the 5' RACE reads. The profile shows roughly 1.6 million distinct CDR3 sequences, under 35% of them singletons. Sequenced: cord blood. The sequence derives from a newborn girl in good health.

In DNA form, the CDR3 reads TGTGCCAGCAGTTTCCGGGGCAATTTGGGGGAAAAACTGTTTTTT. It encodes CASSFRGNLGEKLFF. This sequence joins TRBV27 and TRBJ1-4; possible D gene TRBD1, 5 bases. V lost 3 bases to trimming and J lost 8 bases, with 16 bases between them. Germline V gene sequence: CDR1 MNHEY, CDR2 SMNVEV (reference sequence). CDR3 length equals 15 residues.